This record looks at one T cell receptor (beta chain) sequence and its context. Antigen specificity is unknown. An end of the junction differs from the germline gene, which may be a read error. This specimen comes from a study of T cells in Graves' hyperthyroidism and ophthalmopathy. Study conclusions and caveats: Blood held most thyroid clonotypes expanded above 0.001 frequency.

Extraction of PBMCs used 8.5 to 10 ml of fresh peripheral blood. Amplification yielded TCR beta CDR3 regions, with RNA transcripts as the source. HTBI primers were used for first-round RT-PCR of the TCR CDR3. TCRdb redid the calling of the multiplex PCR reads with MiXCR, one entry per CDR3 protein. The sample holds about 610,000 distinct CDR3 sequences, more than 15% seen once. The CDR3 spans 14 residues. Germline V lookup: CDR1 DFQATT, CDR2 SNEGSKA (reference sequence). Material for sequencing was blood. The chain couples TRBV20-1 to TRBJ2-1, with 7 bases aligning to TRBD1. This TCR was recovered from a woman aged 40 to 50 with Graves' ophthalmopathy. In DNA form, the CDR3 reads TGCAGTGCCGGGGACAGTCGCACTAACAATGAGCAGCTCTTC. Amino acids: CSAGDSRTNNEQLF.